This is a list of T cell receptor beta chains from one sample in a study of molecular identifiers for immune sequencing clone quantification. One entry per CDR3 protein, called by TCRdb with MiXCR from the PCR reads. The data show 460,000 or so distinct CDR3 sequences, with 25% seen just once and approximately 0.76% held by the top ten. The specimen sequenced was naive CD8+ T cells from blood, with Jurkat cell RNA spiked in. Receptors originate from a human donor in good health. Some libraries in this study had Jurkat cell RNA spiked in. Each CDR3 is given with its conserved first and last residue. D genes are given only for firm matches. Expanded clones are given a class, and other clones once, few, many or no size at all.

CDR3 protein | CDR3 DNA | clone size | J gene | D gene | V gene
CASSPQGVTGELFF | TGTGCCAGCAGCCCCCAAGGGGTCACCGGGGAGCTGTTTTTT | few | TRBJ2-2 | - | TRBV7-9
CASSTQIVRDRAYEQYF | TGTGCCAGCAGCACACAAATAGTACGGGACAGGGCCTACGAGCAGTACTTC | - | TRBJ2-7 | TRBD1 | TRBV11-2
CASFSATKSYEQYF | TGTGCCAGCTTTTCGGCGACAAAGTCCTACGAGCAGTACTTC | few | TRBJ2-7 | - | TRBV27
CSANPFGLAGAGYTQYF | TGCAGTGCTAACCCCTTCGGGCTAGCGGGGGCCGGATATACGCAGTATTTT | - | TRBJ2-3 | TRBD2 | TRBV20-1
CASSLALGKETQYF | TGTGCCAGCAGCTTAGCCCTAGGGAAGGAGACCCAGTACTTC | many | TRBJ2-5 | - | TRBV7-8
CASGFSGAPDTQYF | TGTGCCAGCGGCTTTAGCGGGGCCCCAGATACGCAGTATTTT | - | TRBJ2-3 | TRBD2 | TRBV5-4
CASSLLFVSSGSPDTGELFF | TGTGCCAGCAGCCTACTGTTCGTATCTAGCGGGTCCCCGGACACCGGGGAGCTGTTTTTT | - | TRBJ2-2 | TRBD2 | TRBV13
CAWSVPGSRTEAFF | TGTGCCTGGAGTGTACCGGGGTCGCGAACTGAAGCTTTCTTT | many | TRBJ1-1 | - | TRBV30
CASSLVVENTGELFF | TGTGCCAGCAGCTTAGTTGTGGAAAACACCGGGGAGCTGTTTTTT | - | TRBJ2-2 | - | TRBV7-9
CASSPDSLTDTQYF | TGTGCCAGCAGTCCAGACAGCCTCACAGATACGCAGTATTTT | few | TRBJ2-3 | - | TRBV12-3/TRBV12-4
CASSQEDSTAYEQYF | TGCGCCAGCAGCCAAGAAGACTCGACCGCCTACGAGCAGTACTTC | - | TRBJ2-7 | - | TRBV4-1
CASSYSLTGTIYGYTF | TGTGCCAGCAGTTATTCCCTGACAGGGACAATCTATGGCTACACCTTC | few | TRBJ1-2 | TRBD1 | TRBV12-3/TRBV12-4
CSATGISYEQYF | TGCAGTGCCACAGGGATCTCCTACGAGCAGTACTTC | - | TRBJ2-7 | - | TRBV20-1
CASTSGLSPYEQYF | TGCGCCAGCACCTCAGGACTCTCACCCTACGAGCAGTACTTC | many | TRBJ2-7 | - | TRBV5-1
CASSPQGGGETQYF | TGTGCCAGCAGCCCACAGGGTGGTGGTGAGACCCAGTACTTC | few | TRBJ2-5 | - | TRBV13
CASSQDWIATSLETQYF | TGCGCCAGCAGCCAAGATTGGATAGCGACAAGTTTAGAGACCCAGTACTTC | - | TRBJ2-5 | - | TRBV4-3
CASSQDSQGSSSYEQYF | TGCGCCAGCAGCCAAGATTCGCAGGGGAGCAGCTCCTACGAGCAGTACTTC | - | TRBJ2-7 | - | TRBV4-3
CASSQDGQGNTEAFF | TGCGCCAGCAGCCAAGATGGACAGGGGAACACTGAAGCTTTCTTT | - | TRBJ1-1 | TRBD1 | TRBV4-1
CAWSLLRGQYF | TGTGCCTGGAGTCTACTACGCGGGCAGTACTTC | - | TRBJ2-7 | - | TRBV30
CASSYSLSGNEQFF | TGTGCCAGCAGTTACTCGTTGTCTGGGAATGAGCAGTTCTTC | few | TRBJ2-1 | - | TRBV6-2/TRBV6-3
CASRSGTQDRKTQYF | TGTGCCAGCAGATCCGGGACTCAGGACCGGAAGACCCAGTACTTC | many | TRBJ2-5 | - | TRBV12-3/TRBV12-4
CASSQGRAQRSETQYF | TGCGCCAGCAGCCAAGGTAGAGCCCAGAGGTCGGAGACCCAGTACTTC | - | TRBJ2-5 | - | TRBV4-3
CASSFQGAVEQYF | TGTGCCAGCAGTTTCCAGGGGGCAGTCGAGCAGTACTTC | many | TRBJ2-7 | TRBD1 | TRBV6-5
CASSRTQGDHEQYF | TGTGCCAGCAGCCGAACACAGGGAGACCACGAGCAGTACTTC | - | TRBJ2-7 | - | TRBV28
CASSFIVSGGTMSNQPQHF | TGTGCCAGCAGTTTTATTGTTTCTGGGGGGACTATGAGCAATCAGCCCCAGCATTTT | many | TRBJ1-5 | - | TRBV27
CASSFEIGTGELFF | TGCGCCAGCAGTTTCGAGATTGGCACCGGGGAGCTGTTTTTT | few | TRBJ2-2 | - | TRBV5-1
CASRDRGPRYEQYF | TGTGCCAGCAGGGACAGGGGGCCGAGATACGAGCAGTACTTC | - | TRBJ2-7 | TRBD1 | TRBV2
CASSEQGARVTDTQYF | TGTGCCAGCAGTGAACAGGGGGCGCGGGTCACAGATACGCAGTATTTT | many | TRBJ2-3 | TRBD1 | TRBV2
CSAHRGIGGPYNEQFF | TGCAGTGCTCACCGTGGGATAGGGGGGCCCTACAATGAGCAGTTCTTC | - | TRBJ2-1 | - | TRBV20-1
CSVEDRWTDFYGYTF | TGCAGCGTTGAAGATAGGTGGACAGACTTCTATGGCTACACCTTC | many | TRBJ1-2 | - | TRBV29-1
CALTPGQGGFDEQFF | TGTGCCTTGACGCCGGGACAGGGTGGATTCGATGAGCAGTTCTTC | - | TRBJ2-1 | TRBD1 | TRBV30
CSAEELLLAGVQDTQYF | TGCAGTGCCGAAGAGCTGCTGCTGGCGGGGGTGCAAGATACGCAGTATTTT | many | TRBJ2-3 | TRBD2 | TRBV20-1
CSTQGGSITDTQYF | TGCAGCACACAGGGAGGATCCATCACAGATACGCAGTATTTT | few | TRBJ2-3 | - | TRBV29-1
CASSVATGGDYEQYF | TGTGCCAGCAGCGTAGCTACCGGGGGCGACTACGAGCAGTACTTC | - | TRBJ2-7 | - | TRBV9
CASSSGAGALETQYF | TGTGCCAGCAGCTCCGGGGCAGGGGCCTTGGAGACCCAGTACTTC | - | TRBJ2-5 | - | TRBV9
CASSSGTSGYGREQYF | TGTGCCAGCAGCTCGGGGACTAGCGGTTACGGACGGGAGCAGTACTTC | - | TRBJ2-7 | TRBD2 | TRBV9
CASSRGVPETFF | TGTGCCAGCAGTCGAGGGGTCCCTGAAACTTTCTTT | - | TRBJ1-1 | - | TRBV6-2/TRBV6-3
CASSQGLAGVLETQYF | TGTGCCAGCAGCCAGGGACTAGCGGGAGTTTTGGAGACCCAGTACTTC | few | TRBJ2-5 | TRBD2 | TRBV5-5
CASSWDASNQPQHF | TGTGCCAGCAGTTGGGACGCTAGCAATCAGCCCCAGCATTTT | many | TRBJ1-5 | - | TRBV7-9
CASSLDRPQETQYF | TGTGCCAGCAGCTTGGACAGACCCCAAGAGACCCAGTACTTC | few | TRBJ2-5 | - | TRBV5-3
CASSFPNFKQTDQETQYF | TGTGCCAGCAGCTTCCCCAACTTTAAACAGACAGACCAAGAGACCCAGTACTTC | - | TRBJ2-5 | - | TRBV11-2
CASSSTPDGPNTEAFF | TGTGCTAGCAGCTCAACCCCGGACGGACCTAACACTGAAGCTTTCTTT | - | TRBJ1-1 | - | TRBV7-2
CASSPGLGHTNQPQHF | TGCGCCAGCAGCCCAGGTCTGGGGCATACTAATCAGCCCCAGCATTTT | many | TRBJ1-5 | - | TRBV4-3
CASRGGVLVTQYF | TGTGCCAGCAGAGGAGGAGTACTTGTGACCCAGTACTTC | many | TRBJ2-5 | - | TRBV2
CASSPGLGFSTDTQYF | TGTGCCAGTAGTCCAGGGTTGGGATTTTCGACAGATACGCAGTATTTT | - | TRBJ2-3 | - | TRBV19
CASRPAGGRDTQYF | TGTGCCAGCAGACCGGCGGGGGGCCGAGATACGCAGTATTTT | many | TRBJ2-3 | TRBD2 | TRBV6-5
CASSQDWRFLLSGNTIYF | TGCGCCAGCAGCCAAGATTGGAGGTTCCTCCTCTCTGGAAACACCATATATTTT | many | TRBJ1-3 | - | TRBV4-3
CSVLTGGNYGYTF | TGCAGCGTTCTGACAGGGGGTAACTATGGCTACACCTTC | - | TRBJ1-2 | TRBD1 | TRBV29-1
CASSVDRGQNTEAFF | TGTGCCAGTAGTGTCGACAGGGGGCAGAACACTGAAGCTTTCTTT | once | TRBJ1-1 | TRBD1 | TRBV19
CASSLVTSSTDTQYF | TGTGCCAGCAGCTTAGTAACGTCAAGCACAGATACGCAGTATTTT | many | TRBJ2-3 | - | TRBV7-2
CATSENNREFEQFF | TGTGCCACCAGTGAAAACAACAGGGAATTTGAGCAGTTCTTC | few | TRBJ2-1 | - | TRBV24-1
CSARGISGGDSTDTQYF | TGCAGTGCTAGAGGAATTAGCGGGGGAGATAGCACAGATACGCAGTATTTT | many | TRBJ2-3 | TRBD2 | TRBV20-1
CASSYLEIYTEAFF | TGTGCCAGCAGTTACTTGGAAATCTACACTGAAGCTTTCTTT | many | TRBJ1-1 | - | TRBV6-2/TRBV6-3
CASRRQGYLETQYF | TGTGCCAGCAGACGGCAGGGATATCTGGAGACCCAGTACTTC | - | TRBJ2-5 | - | TRBV11-2
CASSPRATGSTDTQYF | TGTGCCAGTAGTCCGAGAGCGACGGGGAGCACAGATACGCAGTATTTT | - | TRBJ2-3 | - | TRBV19
CASSVEDSRTDEAFF | TGTGCCAGCAGCGTAGAAGACAGCCGAACCGATGAAGCTTTCTTT | - | TRBJ1-1 | - | TRBV9
CASLRDQELKKETQYF | TGTGCCAGCCTGAGGGACCAGGAGCTCAAGAAGGAGACCCAGTACTTC | many | TRBJ2-5 | - | TRBV6-2/TRBV6-3
CASSDPQVTSTGELFF | TGTGCCAGCAGTGACCCGCAGGTGACAAGCACCGGGGAGCTGTTTTTT | few | TRBJ2-2 | - | TRBV2
CSVRRQAGYGYTF | TGCAGCGTTCGGAGGCAGGCCGGCTATGGCTACACCTTC | few | TRBJ1-2 | - | TRBV29-1
CSVFGSTGELFF | TGCAGCGTTTTCGGAAGCACCGGGGAGCTGTTTTTT | few | TRBJ2-2 | - | TRBV29-1